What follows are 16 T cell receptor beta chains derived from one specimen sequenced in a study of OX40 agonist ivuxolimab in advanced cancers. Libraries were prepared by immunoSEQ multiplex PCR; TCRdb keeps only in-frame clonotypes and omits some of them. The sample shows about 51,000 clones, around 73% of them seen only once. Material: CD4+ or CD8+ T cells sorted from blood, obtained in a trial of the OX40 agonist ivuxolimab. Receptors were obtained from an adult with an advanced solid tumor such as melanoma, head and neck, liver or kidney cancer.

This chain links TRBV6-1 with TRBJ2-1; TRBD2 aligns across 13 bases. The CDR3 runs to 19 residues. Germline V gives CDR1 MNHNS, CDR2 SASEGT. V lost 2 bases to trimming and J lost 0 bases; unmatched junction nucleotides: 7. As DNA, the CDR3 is TGTGCCAGCAGTGAATATGGGACTAGCGGGGCGAGCTCCTACAATGAGCAGTTCTTC. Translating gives CASSEYGTSGASSYNEQFF.

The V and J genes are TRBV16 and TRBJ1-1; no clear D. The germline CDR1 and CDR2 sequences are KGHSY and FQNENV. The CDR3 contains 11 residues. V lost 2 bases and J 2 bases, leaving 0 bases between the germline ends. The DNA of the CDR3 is TGTGCCAGCAGCCAAAACACTGAAGCTTTCTTT. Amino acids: CASSQNTEAFF.

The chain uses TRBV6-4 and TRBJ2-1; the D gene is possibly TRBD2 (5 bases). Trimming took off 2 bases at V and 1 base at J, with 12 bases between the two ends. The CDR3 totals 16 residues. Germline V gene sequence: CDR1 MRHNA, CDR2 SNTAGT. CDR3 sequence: CASSDGVGASYNEQFF. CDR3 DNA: TGTGCCAGCAGTGACGGGGTGGGAGCGTCCTACAATGAGCAGTTCTTC.

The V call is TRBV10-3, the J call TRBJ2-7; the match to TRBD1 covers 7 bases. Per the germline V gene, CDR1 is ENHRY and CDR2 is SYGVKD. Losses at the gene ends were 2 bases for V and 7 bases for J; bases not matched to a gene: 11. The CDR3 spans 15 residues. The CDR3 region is CAISEIGDSTGEQYF. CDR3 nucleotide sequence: TGTGCCATCAGTGAGATCGGGGACAGCACGGGGGAGCAGTACTTC.

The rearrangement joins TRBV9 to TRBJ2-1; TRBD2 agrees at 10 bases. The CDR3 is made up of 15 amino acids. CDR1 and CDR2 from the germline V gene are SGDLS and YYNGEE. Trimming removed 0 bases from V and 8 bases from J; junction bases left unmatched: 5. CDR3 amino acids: CASSVGGTSVDEQFF. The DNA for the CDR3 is TGTGCCAGCAGCGTAGGGGGGACTAGCGTTGATGAGCAGTTCTTC.

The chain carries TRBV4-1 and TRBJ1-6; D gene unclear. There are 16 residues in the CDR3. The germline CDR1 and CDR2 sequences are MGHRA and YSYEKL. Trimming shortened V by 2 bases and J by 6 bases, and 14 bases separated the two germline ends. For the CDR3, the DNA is TGCGCCAGCAGCCAAAATTCCGGTTTTCGTAATTCACCCCTCCACTTT. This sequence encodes CASSQNSGFRNSPLHF.

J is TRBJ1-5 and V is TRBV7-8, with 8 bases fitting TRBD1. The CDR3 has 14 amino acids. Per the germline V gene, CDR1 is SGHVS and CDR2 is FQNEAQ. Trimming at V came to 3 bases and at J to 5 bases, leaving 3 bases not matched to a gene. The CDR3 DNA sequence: TGTGCCAGCAGCTTGGCAGGGGGCGATCAGCCCCAGCATTTT. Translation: CASSLAGGDQPQHF.

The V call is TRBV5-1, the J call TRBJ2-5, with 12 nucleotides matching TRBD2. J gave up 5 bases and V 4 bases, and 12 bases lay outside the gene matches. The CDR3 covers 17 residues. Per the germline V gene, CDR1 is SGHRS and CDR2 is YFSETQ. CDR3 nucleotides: TGCGCCAGCAGCGCTGGCGTGCGACTAGCGGGAGTGGAGACCCAGTACTTC. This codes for CASSAGVRLAGVETQYF.

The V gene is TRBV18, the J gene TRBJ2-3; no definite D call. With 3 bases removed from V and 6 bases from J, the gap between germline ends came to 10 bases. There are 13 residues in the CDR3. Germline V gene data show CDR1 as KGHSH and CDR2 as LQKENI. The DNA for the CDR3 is TGTGCCAGCTCACCGTCCGACATGGATACGCAGTATTTT. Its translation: CASSPSDMDTQYF.

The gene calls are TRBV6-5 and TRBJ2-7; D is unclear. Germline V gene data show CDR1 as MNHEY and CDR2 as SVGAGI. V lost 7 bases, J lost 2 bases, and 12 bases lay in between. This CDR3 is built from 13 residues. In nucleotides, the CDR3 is TGTGCCAGCACCGACGACGGAGCCTACGAGCAGTACTTC. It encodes CASTDDGAYEQYF.

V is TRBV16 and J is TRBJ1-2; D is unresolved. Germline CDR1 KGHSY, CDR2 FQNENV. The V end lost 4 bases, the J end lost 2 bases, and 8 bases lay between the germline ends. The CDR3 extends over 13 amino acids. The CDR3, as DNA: TGTGCCAGCAGCCCCGGAGGCAACTATGGCTACACCTTC. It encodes CASSPGGNYGYTF.

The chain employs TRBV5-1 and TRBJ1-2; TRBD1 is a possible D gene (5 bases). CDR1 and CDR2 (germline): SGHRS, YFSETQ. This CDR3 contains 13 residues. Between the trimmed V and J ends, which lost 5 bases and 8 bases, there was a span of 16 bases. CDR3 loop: CASRVQVFEGYTF. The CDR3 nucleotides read TGCGCCAGCAGAGTACAGGTTTTCGAGGGCTACACCTTC.

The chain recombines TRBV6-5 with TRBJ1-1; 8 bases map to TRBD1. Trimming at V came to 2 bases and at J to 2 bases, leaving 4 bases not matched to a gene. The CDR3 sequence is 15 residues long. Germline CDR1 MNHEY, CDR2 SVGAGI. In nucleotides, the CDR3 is TGTGCCAGCAGTTACCAGGGACAGGCCAACACTGAAGCTTTCTTT. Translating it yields CASSYQGQANTEAFF.

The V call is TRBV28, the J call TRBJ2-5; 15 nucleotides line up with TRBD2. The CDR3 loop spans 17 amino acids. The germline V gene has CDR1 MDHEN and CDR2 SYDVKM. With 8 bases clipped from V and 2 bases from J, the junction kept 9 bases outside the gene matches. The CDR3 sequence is CASGLGLAGGVQETQYF. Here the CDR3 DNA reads TGTGCCAGCGGATTGGGACTAGCGGGAGGTGTGCAAGAGACCCAGTACTTC.

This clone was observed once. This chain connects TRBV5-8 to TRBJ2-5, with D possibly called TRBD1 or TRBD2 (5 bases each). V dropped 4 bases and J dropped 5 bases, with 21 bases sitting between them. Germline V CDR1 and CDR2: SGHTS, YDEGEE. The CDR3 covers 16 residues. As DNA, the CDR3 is TGTGCCAGCAGCCCCTGGATAGCGCTATCAGGGGAGACCCAGTACTTC. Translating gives CASSPWIALSGETQYF.

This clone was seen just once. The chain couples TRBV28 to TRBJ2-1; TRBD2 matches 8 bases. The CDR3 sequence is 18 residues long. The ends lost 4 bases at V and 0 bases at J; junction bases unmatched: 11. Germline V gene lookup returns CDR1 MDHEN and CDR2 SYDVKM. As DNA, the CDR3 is TGTGCCAGCAGTTCCCCCGGGGGGGCTAAAGCCTCCTACAATGAGCAGTTCTTC. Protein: CASSSPGGAKASYNEQFF. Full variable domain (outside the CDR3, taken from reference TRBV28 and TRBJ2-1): DVKVTQSSRYLVKRTGEKVFLECVQDMDHENMFWYRQDPGLGLRLIYFSYDVKMKEKGDIPEGYSVSREKKERFSLILESASTNQTSMYLCASSSPGGAKASYNEQFFGPGTRLTVL.